This TCR beta chain was recovered during a study of OX40 agonist ivuxolimab in advanced cancers. Whole-study context: Prior therapy, whether anti-PD-1, anti-PD-L1 or anti-CTLA-4, was allowed, and about 40% had some. Study results and limitations: Among T cells, CD8+ cells averaged more expanded clones than CD4+ cells.

Germline-derived CDR1 and CDR2 are MGHRA and YSYEKL. The CDR3 is 14 amino acids. The ends were cut back, 0 bases at V and 10 bases at J, with 15 bases in the middle. Profiling relied on immunoSEQ multiplex PCR, and the TCRdb table lists in-frame clones only, not all of them. The sample lists under 20,000 clones; 70% to 75% were seen once. Autoimmune disease history or systemic immunosuppression led to patients being barred. The table lists this clone with a few counts. Its antigen is unknown. This chain connects TRBV4-1 to TRBJ1-2; D is possibly TRBD1 (5 bases). This TCR was recovered from an adult with an advanced solid tumor such as melanoma, head and neck, liver or kidney cancer. The sample in question was CD4+ or CD8+ T cells sorted from blood, obtained in a trial of the OX40 agonist ivuxolimab. The CDR3 nucleotides read TGCGCCAGCAGCCAAGAAACTCGGCAGGGCCTCTACACCTTC. It translates to CASSQETRQGLYTF.